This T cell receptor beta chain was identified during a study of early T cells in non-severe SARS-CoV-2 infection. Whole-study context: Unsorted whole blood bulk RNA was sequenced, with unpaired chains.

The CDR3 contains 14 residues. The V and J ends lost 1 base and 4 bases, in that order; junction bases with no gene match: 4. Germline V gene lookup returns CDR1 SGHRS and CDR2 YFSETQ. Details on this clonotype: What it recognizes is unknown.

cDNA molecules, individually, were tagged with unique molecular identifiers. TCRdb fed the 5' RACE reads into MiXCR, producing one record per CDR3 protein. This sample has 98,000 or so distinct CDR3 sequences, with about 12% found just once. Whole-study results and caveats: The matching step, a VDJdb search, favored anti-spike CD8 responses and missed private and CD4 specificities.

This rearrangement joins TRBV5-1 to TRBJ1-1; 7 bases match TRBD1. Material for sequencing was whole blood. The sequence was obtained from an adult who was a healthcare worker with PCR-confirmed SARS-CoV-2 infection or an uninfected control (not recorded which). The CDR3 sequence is CASSLSTGLTEAFF. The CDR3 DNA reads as TGCGCCAGCAGCTTGTCGACAGGGCTCACTGAAGCTTTCTTT. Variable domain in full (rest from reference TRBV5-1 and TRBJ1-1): KAGVTQTPRYLIKTRGQQVTLSCSPISGHRSVSWYQQTPGQGLQFLFEYFSETQRNKGNFPGRFSGRQFSNSRSEMNVSTLELGDSALYLCASSLSTGLTEAFFGQGTRLTVV.